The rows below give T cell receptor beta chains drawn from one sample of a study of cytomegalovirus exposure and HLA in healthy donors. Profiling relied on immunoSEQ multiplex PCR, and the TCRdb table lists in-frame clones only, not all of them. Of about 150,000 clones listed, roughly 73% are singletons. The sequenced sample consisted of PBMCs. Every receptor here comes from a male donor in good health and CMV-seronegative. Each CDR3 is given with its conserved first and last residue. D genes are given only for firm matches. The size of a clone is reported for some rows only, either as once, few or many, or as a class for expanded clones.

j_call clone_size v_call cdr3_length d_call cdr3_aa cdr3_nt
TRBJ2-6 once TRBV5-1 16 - CASSLGQVSGANVLTF TGCGCCAGCAGCTTGGGACAGGTCTCTGGGGCCAACGTCCTGACTTTC
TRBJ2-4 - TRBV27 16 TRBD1 CASSLNTGQGWNIQYF TGTGCCAGCAGTTTAAATACTGGACAGGGTTGGAACATTCAGTACTTC
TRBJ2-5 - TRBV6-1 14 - CASSTRQTQETQYF TGTGCCAGCAGTACCCGACAGACCCAAGAGACCCAGTACTTC
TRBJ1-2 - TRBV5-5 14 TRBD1 CASSTGTGGNGYTF TGTGCCAGCAGCACCGGGACAGGGGGCAATGGCTACACCTTC
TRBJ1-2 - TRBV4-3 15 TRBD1 CASSQDRTGRNGYTF TGCGCCAGCAGCCAAGATCGGACAGGGAGGAATGGCTACACCTTC
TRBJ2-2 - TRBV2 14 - CASTYRANTGELFF TGTGCCAGCACGTACAGGGCGAACACCGGGGAGCTGTTTTTT
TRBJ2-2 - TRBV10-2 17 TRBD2 CASSGFGGASNTGELFF TGCGCCAGCAGTGGCTTCGGGGGGGCCTCGAACACCGGGGAGCTGTTTTTT
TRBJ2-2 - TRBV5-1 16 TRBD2 CASSAVGLANTGELFF TGCGCCAGCAGCGCCGTGGGACTAGCGAACACCGGGGAGCTGTTTTTT
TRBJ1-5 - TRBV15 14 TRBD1 CATSRAGGGQPQHF TGTGCCACCAGCAGAGCAGGGGGCGGGCAGCCCCAGCATTTT
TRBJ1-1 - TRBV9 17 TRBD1 CASSLTSQGGAGTEAFF TGTGCCAGCAGCCTTACTAGCCAAGGGGGCGCCGGCACTGAAGCTTTCTTT
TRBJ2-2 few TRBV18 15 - CASSPRSKNTGELFF TGTGCCAGCTCACCAAGAAGCAAAAACACCGGGGAGCTGTTTTTT
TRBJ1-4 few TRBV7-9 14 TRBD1 CASSPGQGTEKLFF TGTGCCAGCAGCCCCGGACAGGGGACTGAAAAACTGTTTTTT
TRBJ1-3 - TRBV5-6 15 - CASNWGTSSGNTIYF TGTGCCAGCAACTGGGGGACAAGTTCTGGAAACACCATATATTTT
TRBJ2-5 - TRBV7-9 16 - CASSLINGGLGETQYF TGTGCCAGCAGCTTAATAAACGGGGGGCTGGGAGAGACCCAGTACTTC
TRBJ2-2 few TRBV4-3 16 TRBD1 CASSPQGVANTGELFF TGCGCCAGCAGCCCTCAGGGGGTAGCGAACACCGGGGAGCTGTTTTTT
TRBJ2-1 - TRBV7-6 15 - CASSLAPGVGGEQFF TGTGCCAGCAGCTTAGCGCCGGGGGTGGGGGGTGAGCAGTTCTTC